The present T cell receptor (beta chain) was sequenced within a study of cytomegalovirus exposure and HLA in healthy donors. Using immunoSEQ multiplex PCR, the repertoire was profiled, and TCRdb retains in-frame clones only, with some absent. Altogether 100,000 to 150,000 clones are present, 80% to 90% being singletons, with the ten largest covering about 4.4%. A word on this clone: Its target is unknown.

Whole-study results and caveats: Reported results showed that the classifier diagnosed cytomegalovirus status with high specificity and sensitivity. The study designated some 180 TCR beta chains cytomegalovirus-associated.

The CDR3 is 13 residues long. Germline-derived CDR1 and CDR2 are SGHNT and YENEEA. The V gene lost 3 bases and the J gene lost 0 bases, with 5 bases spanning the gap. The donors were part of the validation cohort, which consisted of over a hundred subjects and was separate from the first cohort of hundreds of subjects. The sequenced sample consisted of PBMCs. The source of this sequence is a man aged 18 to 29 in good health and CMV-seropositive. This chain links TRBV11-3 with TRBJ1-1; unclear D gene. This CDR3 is CASSLGMNTEAFF. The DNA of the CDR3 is TGTGCCAGCAGCTTGGGCATGAACACTGAAGCTTTCTTT.